This entry is about one TCR beta chain. The source of the sample is a study of blood T cell repertoires in COVID-19. On the study more broadly: The United States, Italy and Spain were the sources of the acute and convalescent COVID-19 samples. The analysed material was cDNA or gDNA that came from T cells, B-cell-depleted T cells, or PBMCs.

Original processing notes: Amplification from reference gene primers served as the basis for estimated nucleated cell counts. Sequencing was performed with immunoSEQ multiplex PCR; in TCRdb, only in-frame clones are kept and a portion is missing. D and trimming were read from the DNA, whereas the V and J calls and clone size are those reported in that table. Among approximately 190,000 clones listed, around 79% were seen once. The CDR3 is 14 residues long. Germline values: CDR1 GTSNPN, CDR2 SVGIG (reference sequence). Trimming cost V 2 bases and J 4 bases, with 14 bases left between them. The TCR originated in a man in his sixties with active or convalescent COVID-19. This chain links TRBV30 with TRBJ1-1, with a possible D match to TRBD1 (5 bases). The sequencing input was peripheral blood. DNA of the CDR3: TGTGCCTGGAGTCGAGGGACTTCGGGCACTGAAGCTTTCTTT. It is translated as CAWSRGTSGTEAFF. The complete variable domain, with remaining parts taken from reference TRBV30 and TRBJ1-1, reads SQTIHQWPATLVQPVGSPLSLECTVEGTSNPNLYWYRQAAGRGLQLLFYSVGIGQISSEVPQNLSASRPQDRQFILSSKKLLLSDSGFYLCAWSRGTSGTEAFFGQGTRLTVV.